Below, 6 T cell receptor beta chains from the same sample are listed, as sequenced in a study of early T cells in non-severe SARS-CoV-2 infection. TCRdb used MiXCR to reprocess the 5' RACE reads, holding one entry per CDR3 protein. The sample shows 60,000 to 65,000 distinct CDR3 sequences, 7% to 9.5% of them seen only once. Sequencing used whole blood, obtained at baseline. The receptors originated from an adult who was a healthcare worker with PCR-confirmed SARS-CoV-2 infection or an uninfected control (not recorded which).

This clonotype was seen repeatedly, ten times or more. The chain carries TRBV5-6 and TRBJ2-5; D is ambiguous. The V gene lost 0 bases and the J gene lost 3 bases, with 0 bases spanning the gap. Germline loops: CDR1 SGHDT, CDR2 YYEEEE. The CDR3 consists of 11 residues. CDR3 in DNA: TGTGCCAGCAGCTTGGAAGAGACCCAGTACTTC. Encoded protein: CASSLEETQYF.

The table lists this clonotype with many counts. The J gene is TRBJ1-5, the V gene TRBV18; tentatively, D is TRBD1 (5 bases). The CDR3 runs 15 residues. With 6 bases removed from V and 5 bases from J, the gap between germline ends came to 17 bases. The germline V gene has CDR1 KGHSH and CDR2 LQKENI. CDR3 residues: CASSPAAGFDQPQHF. The DNA of the CDR3 is TGTGCCAGCTCCCCGGCGGCAGGGTTCGATCAGCCCCAGCATTTT.

The V and J genes are TRBV29-1 and TRBJ1-3; a weak D match, TRBD1 (5 bases). The ends were cut back, 6 bases at V and 0 bases at J, with 12 bases in the middle. CDR3 length: 14 amino acids. Germline loops: CDR1 SQVTM, CDR2 ANQGSEA. DNA for the CDR3: TGCAGCGTCGAGACAGCCTTCTCTGGAAACACCATATATTTT. As protein: CSVETAFSGNTIYF. Full variable domain (outside the CDR3, taken from reference TRBV29-1 and TRBJ1-3): SAVISQKPSRDICQRGTSLTIQCQVDSQVTMMFWYRQQPGQSLTLIATANQGSEATYESGFVIDKFPISRPNLTFSTLTVSNMSPEDSSIYLCSVETAFSGNTIYFGEGSWLTVV.

This chain connects TRBV9 to TRBJ2-1; 11 bases map to TRBD2. Losses at the gene ends were 0 bases for V and 4 bases for J; bases not matched to a gene: 6. Germline V gene data show CDR1 as SGDLS and CDR2 as YYNGEE. The CDR3 is made up of 17 amino acids. The CDR3 sequence is CASSVEGLAALYNEQFF. CDR3 bases: TGTGCCAGCAGCGTAGAGGGACTAGCGGCCCTTTACAATGAGCAGTTCTTC.

This clonotype has a handful of counts. The V and J genes are TRBV28 and TRBJ2-7; TRBD2 matches 13 bases. Germline values: CDR1 MDHEN, CDR2 SYDVKM. V was clipped by 2 bases and J by 3 bases; unmatched bases: 1. The CDR3 is 15 residues long. CDR3: CASSLGTSGIYEQYF. Written as DNA, the CDR3 is TGTGCCAGCAGTTTAGGGACTAGCGGGATCTACGAGCAGTACTTC.

This clonotype occurred many times. This rearrangement joins TRBV3-1 to TRBJ1-5; D remains ambiguous. There are 15 residues in the CDR3. Germline CDR1 LGHDT, CDR2 YNNKEL (reference sequence). Between the trimmed V and J ends, which lost 3 bases and 3 bases, there was a span of 12 bases. CDR3 coding DNA: TGTGCCAGCAGCCAGTCCGTCACCCCCAATCAGCCCCAGCATTTT. Residues: CASSQSVTPNQPQHF.